The rows below give T cell receptor beta chains drawn from one sample of a study of T-cell reconstitution after alpha-beta-depleted transplantation in children. TCRdb re-analysed the PCR reads in MiXCR, keeping a single row per CDR3 protein. In the table there are a few hundred thousand distinct CDR3 sequences, roughly a quarter of which are singletons. The sample here was PBMCs, taken before TCRalphabeta/CD19-depleted stem cell transplant. The receptors derive from a boy younger than two with Wiskott-Aldrich syndrome, due to receive a stem cell transplant. CDR3s include the opening cysteine and the closing phenylalanine or tryptophan. Each record gives: clone size, V gene, J gene, D gene, CDR3 DNA, CDR3 protein. The D gene is left open where the match is weak. Only part of the rows carry a size: once, few, many, or a class if the clone is expanded.

NA	TRBV12-3/TRBV12-4	TRBJ2-3	NA	TGTGCCAGCAGTTTCCGGCGGGCTAGGGGAGATACGCAGTATTTT	CASSFRRARGDTQYF
NA	TRBV6-2/TRBV6-3	TRBJ2-1	TRBD2	TGTGCCAGCAGTTACCGGACTAGCGGGAGTTCTAGTGAGCAGTTCTTC	CASSYRTSGSSSEQFF
few	TRBV5-1	TRBJ2-7	NA	TGCGCCAGCAGCTTGGCCTTGGGGGGCCACTACGAGCAGTACTTC	CASSLALGGHYEQYF
many	TRBV25-1	TRBJ2-3	NA	TGTGCCAGCAGTGTAGGGGTGGGGAGCACAGATACGCAGTATTTT	CASSVGVGSTDTQYF
NA	TRBV25-1	TRBJ2-2	NA	TGTGCCAGCAGTGAAGCGGGAAAGAACACCGGGGAGCTGTTTTTT	CASSEAGKNTGELFF
NA	TRBV20-1	TRBJ2-1	NA	TGCAGTGCTAGAGATCGGCGGGGATTCAATGAGCAGTTCTTC	CSARDRRGFNEQFF
NA	TRBV6-1	TRBJ2-3	NA	TGTGCCAGCAGTGAAGGGGCCCGTGGAAGGCAGTATTTT	CASSEGARGRQYF
NA	TRBV6-1	TRBJ2-1	TRBD2	TGTGCCAGCAGAGGAGGACTAGCGGAAGAGCAGTTCTTC	CASRGGLAEEQFF
NA	TRBV9	TRBJ1-4	NA	TGTGCCAGCAGCGAGGGACCGAAGAATGAAAAACTGTTTTTT	CASSEGPKNEKLFF
NA	TRBV10-3	TRBJ2-1	TRBD2	TGTGCCATCAGTGAAAGCGGGGGGGACTACAATGAGCAGTTCTTC	CAISESGGDYNEQFF
NA	TRBV7-9	TRBJ1-2	NA	TGTGCCAGCAGCCCGTTCCAGACAGCCGCCTTTTATGGCTACACCTTC	CASSPFQTAAFYGYTF
few	TRBV7-6	TRBJ1-1	NA	TGTGCCAGCAGCTTAGCGGCGGGGGGCAACACTGAAGCTTTCTTT	CASSLAAGGNTEAFF
few	TRBV27	TRBJ2-2	NA	TGTGCCAGCAGTTTGGCCAGGAAGAACACCGGGGAGCTGTTTTTT	CASSLARKNTGELFF
NA	TRBV27	TRBJ2-1	TRBD2	TGTGCCAGCAGTTTAGATGGGCTACCCGGGAGGGCCAATGAGCAGTTCTTC	CASSLDGLPGRANEQFF
NA	TRBV20-1	TRBJ1-6	TRBD1	TGCAGTGCCACAACAGGGGAGACGGTTTCACCCCTCCACTTT	CSATTGETVSPLHF
few	TRBV6-1	TRBJ2-5	NA	TGTGCCAGCGCGTTGCAGATGGAGACTCAGTACTTC	CASALQMETQYF
few	TRBV14	TRBJ2-7	TRBD1	TGTGCCAGCAGCCAAGATGCCCCCGGGACAGGGCCCTACGAGCAGTACTTC	CASSQDAPGTGPYEQYF
NA	TRBV7-2	TRBJ2-1	TRBD2	TGTGCCAGCAGCCCATTTGGGACTAGCGGGGAGCAGTTCTTC	CASSPFGTSGEQFF
NA	TRBV3-1	TRBJ1-4	NA	TGTGCCAGCAGCCAGGCCGGGGGGGTTGAAAAACTGTTTTTT	CASSQAGGVEKLFF
NA	TRBV5-1	TRBJ2-3	NA	TGCGCCAGCGCCTCTCGCACAGATACGCAGTATTTT	CASASRTDTQYF
NA	TRBV20-1	TRBJ2-1	TRBD2	TGCAGTGCTAGAGATATGAGACTAGCTCTCCTCAATGAGCAGTTCTTC	CSARDMRLALLNEQFF
NA	TRBV7-2	TRBJ1-3	NA	TGTGCCAGCAGCTCGCAGCTTCTCTCTGGAAACACCATATATTTT	CASSSQLLSGNTIYF